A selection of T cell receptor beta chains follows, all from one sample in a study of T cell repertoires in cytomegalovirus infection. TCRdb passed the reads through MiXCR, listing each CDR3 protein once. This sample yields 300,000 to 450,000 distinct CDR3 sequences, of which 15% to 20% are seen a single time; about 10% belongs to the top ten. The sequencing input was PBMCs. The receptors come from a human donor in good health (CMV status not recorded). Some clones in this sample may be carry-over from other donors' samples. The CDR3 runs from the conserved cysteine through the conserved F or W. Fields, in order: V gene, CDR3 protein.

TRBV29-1	CSVCPTGEAFF
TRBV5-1	CASSLVPDSNYGYTF
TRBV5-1	CASSLGASEEKLFF
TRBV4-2	CASSQPGRGPFNSNQPQHF
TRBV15	CATSRVGGYEQYF
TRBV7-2	CASSLGMGEQYF
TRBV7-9	CASSFGGSQETQYF
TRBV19	CASSMPSGTYEQYF
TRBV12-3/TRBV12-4	CASSPTRDQPQHF
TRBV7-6	CASSSTESYEEPMNTEAFF
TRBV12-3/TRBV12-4	CAIQRALEYGYTF
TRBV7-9	CASSPSRNEQFF
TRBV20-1	CSARRTGDGYTF
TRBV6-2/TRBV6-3	CASSYDSAAFF
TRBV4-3	CASSQDAAGANSPLHF
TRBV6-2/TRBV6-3	CASSPAGGRGAGELFF
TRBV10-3	CAISEFQQGEVYSNQPQHF